This T cell receptor (beta chain) was documented in a study of OX40 agonist ivuxolimab in advanced cancers. Study at large: Hepatocellular carcinoma, melanoma, renal cell or head and neck cancer occurred in dose-escalation patients.

Profiled with immunoSEQ multiplex PCR; TCRdb holds only in-frame clones, not every one. The sample yields some 74,000 clones, around 94% seen once. The germline V gene has CDR1 MGHRA and CDR2 YSYEKL. The V gene lost 0 bases and the J gene lost 4 bases, with 0 bases spanning the gap. The CDR3 runs to 12 residues. Notes on this clone: The sample contains more than one DNA sequence encoding this CDR3.

This TCR came from an adult with an advanced solid tumor such as melanoma, head and neck, liver or kidney cancer. The source material was CD4+ or CD8+ T cells sorted from blood, sampled in a trial of the OX40 agonist ivuxolimab. This chain links TRBV4-1 with TRBJ2-2; no firm D call. This CDR3 reads CASSQDTGELFF. The CDR3 nucleotides read TGCGCCAGCAGCCAAGACACCGGGGAGCTGTTTTTT.